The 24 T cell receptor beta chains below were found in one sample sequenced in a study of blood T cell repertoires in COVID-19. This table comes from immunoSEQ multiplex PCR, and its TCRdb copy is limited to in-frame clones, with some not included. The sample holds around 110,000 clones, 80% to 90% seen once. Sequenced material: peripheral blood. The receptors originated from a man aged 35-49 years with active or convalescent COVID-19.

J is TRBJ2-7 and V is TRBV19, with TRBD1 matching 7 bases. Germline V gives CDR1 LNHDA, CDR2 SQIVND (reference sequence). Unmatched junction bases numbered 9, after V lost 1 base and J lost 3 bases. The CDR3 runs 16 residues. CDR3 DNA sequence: TGTGCCAGTAGTATAGGAAGAAGGGACAGAGTCTACGAGCAGTACTTC. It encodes CASSIGRRDRVYEQYF.

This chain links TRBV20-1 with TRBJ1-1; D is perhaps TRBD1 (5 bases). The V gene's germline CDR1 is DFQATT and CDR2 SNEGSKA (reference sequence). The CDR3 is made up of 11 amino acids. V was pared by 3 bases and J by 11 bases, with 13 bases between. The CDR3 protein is CSASMKGRAFF. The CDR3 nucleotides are TGCAGTGCTAGTATGAAGGGGCGTGCTTTCTTT.

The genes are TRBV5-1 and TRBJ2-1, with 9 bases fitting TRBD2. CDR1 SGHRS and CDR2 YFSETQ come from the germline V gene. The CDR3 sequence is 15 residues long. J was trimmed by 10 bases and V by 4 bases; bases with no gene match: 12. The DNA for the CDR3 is TGCGCCAGCAGCATCAGGACTAGCGATTTCAAGGAGCAGTTCTTC. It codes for CASSIRTSDFKEQFF.

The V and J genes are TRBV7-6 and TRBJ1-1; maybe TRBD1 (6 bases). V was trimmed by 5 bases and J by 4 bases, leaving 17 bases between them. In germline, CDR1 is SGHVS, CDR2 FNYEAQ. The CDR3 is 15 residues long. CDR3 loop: CASSPTIGGVTEAFF. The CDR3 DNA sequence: TGTGCCAGCAGCCCTACCATAGGGGGGGTCACTGAAGCTTTCTTT. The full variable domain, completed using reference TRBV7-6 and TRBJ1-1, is GAGVSQSPRYKVTKRGQDVALRCDPISGHVSLYWYRQALGQGPEFLTYFNYEAQQDKSGLPNDRFSAERPEGSISTLTIQRTEQRDSAMYRCASSPTIGGVTEAFFGQGTRLTVV.

CDR3 loop: CASSYSGQGRTEAFF. DNA of the CDR3: TGTGCCAGCAGTTACTCGGGACAGGGTAGAACTGAAGCTTTCTTT. The chain joins TRBV6-5 to TRBJ1-1; 9 bases line up with TRBD1. The CDR3 is 15 residues long. V was pared by 0 bases and J by 5 bases, with 4 bases of the junction left unmatched. Germline V CDR1 and CDR2: MNHEY, SVGAGI.

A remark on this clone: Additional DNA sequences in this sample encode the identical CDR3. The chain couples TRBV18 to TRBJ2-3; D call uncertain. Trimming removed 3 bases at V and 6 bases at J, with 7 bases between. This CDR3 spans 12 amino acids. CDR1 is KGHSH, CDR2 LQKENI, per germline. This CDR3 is CASSPRGDTQYF. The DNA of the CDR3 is TGTGCCAGCTCACCTCGCGGCGATACGCAGTATTTT.

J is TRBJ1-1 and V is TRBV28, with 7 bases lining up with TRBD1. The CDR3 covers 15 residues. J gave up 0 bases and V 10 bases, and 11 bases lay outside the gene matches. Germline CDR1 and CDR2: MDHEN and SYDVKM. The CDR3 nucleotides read TGTGCCATCGCAGGGGGGTATCCCATGAACACTGAAGCTTTCTTT. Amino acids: CAIAGGYPMNTEAFF.

CDR3 in amino acids: CASSPPGQGRTSSYEQYF. For the CDR3, the DNA is TGCGCCAGCAGCCCACCGGGACAGGGAAGAACTAGCTCCTACGAGCAGTACTTC. The genes are TRBV5-1 and TRBJ2-7; the match to TRBD1 covers 9 bases. The CDR3 length is 18 residues. The ends lost 4 bases at V and 0 bases at J; junction bases unmatched: 14. Looked up from germline, CDR1 is SGHRS and CDR2 is YFSETQ. The full variable domain, in which reference TRBV5-1 and TRBJ2-7 provide the parts outside the CDR3, is KAGVTQTPRYLIKTRGQQVTLSCSPISGHRSVSWYQQTPGQGLQFLFEYFSETQRNKGNFPGRFSGRQFSNSRSEMNVSTLELGDSALYLCASSPPGQGRTSSYEQYFGPGTRLTVT.

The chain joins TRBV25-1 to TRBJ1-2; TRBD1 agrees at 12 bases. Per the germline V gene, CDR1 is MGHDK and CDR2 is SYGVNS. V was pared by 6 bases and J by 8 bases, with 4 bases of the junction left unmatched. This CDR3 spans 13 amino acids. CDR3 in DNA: TGTGCCAGCAGCCCGGGACAGGGGGCAGGCTACACCTTC. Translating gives CASSPGQGAGYTF.

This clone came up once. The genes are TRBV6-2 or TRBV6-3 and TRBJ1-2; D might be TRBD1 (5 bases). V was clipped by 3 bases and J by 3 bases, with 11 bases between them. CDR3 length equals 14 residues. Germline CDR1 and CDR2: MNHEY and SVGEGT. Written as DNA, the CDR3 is TGTGCCAGCAGTTATAGTGACAGCTACTATGGCTACACCTTC. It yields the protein CASSYSDSYYGYTF.

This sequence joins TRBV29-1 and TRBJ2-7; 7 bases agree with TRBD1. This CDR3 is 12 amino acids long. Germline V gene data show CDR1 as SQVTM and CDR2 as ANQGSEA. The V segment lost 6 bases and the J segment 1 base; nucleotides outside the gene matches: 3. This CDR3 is CSVDRPSYEQYF. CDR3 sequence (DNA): TGCAGCGTGGACAGGCCATCCTACGAGCAGTACTTC.

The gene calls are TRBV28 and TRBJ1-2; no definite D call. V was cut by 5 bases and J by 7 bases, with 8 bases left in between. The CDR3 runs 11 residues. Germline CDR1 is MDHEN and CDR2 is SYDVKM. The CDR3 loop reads CASSKNGGYTF. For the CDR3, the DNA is TGTGCCAGCAGTAAGAACGGTGGCTACACCTTC.

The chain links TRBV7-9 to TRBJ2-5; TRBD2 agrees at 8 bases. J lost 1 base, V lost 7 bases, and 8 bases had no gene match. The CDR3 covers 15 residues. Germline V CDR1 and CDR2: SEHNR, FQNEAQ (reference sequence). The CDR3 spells CASNGPGGVQETQYF. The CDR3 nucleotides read TGTGCCAGCAACGGCCCGGGGGGGGTCCAAGAGACCCAGTACTTC.

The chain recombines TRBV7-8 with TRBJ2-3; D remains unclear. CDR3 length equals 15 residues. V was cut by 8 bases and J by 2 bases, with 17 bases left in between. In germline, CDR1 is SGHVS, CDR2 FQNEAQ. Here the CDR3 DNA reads TGTGCCAGCTTGGCGTCCTCGCGGTACACAGATACGCAGTATTTT. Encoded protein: CASLASSRYTDTQYF.

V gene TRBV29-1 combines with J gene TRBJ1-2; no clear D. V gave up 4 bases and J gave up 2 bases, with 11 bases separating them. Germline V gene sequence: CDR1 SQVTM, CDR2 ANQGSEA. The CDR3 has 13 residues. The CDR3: CSVADGVNYGYTF. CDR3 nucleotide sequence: TGCAGCGTTGCCGACGGAGTGAACTATGGCTACACCTTC.

This CDR3 is CASSQGQMNTEAFF. CDR3 DNA: TGCGCCAGCAGCCAAGGCCAGATGAACACTGAAGCTTTCTTT. The chain combines TRBV4-1 with TRBJ1-1, with D unclear. Per germline, CDR1 MGHRA and CDR2 YSYEKL. V lost 1 base, J lost 0 bases, and 6 bases lay in between. CDR3 length: 14 amino acids.

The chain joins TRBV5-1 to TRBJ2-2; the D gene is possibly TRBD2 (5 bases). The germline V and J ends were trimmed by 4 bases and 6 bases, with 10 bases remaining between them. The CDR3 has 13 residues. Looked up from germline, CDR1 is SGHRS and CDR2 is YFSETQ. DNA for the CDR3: TGCGCCAGCAGCCGCATCGGGGCCGGGGAGCTGTTTTTT. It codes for CASSRIGAGELFF.

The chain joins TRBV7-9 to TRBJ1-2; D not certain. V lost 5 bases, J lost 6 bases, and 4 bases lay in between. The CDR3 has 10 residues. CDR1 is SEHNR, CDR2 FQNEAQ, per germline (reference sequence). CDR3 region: CASSPDGYTF. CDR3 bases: TGTGCCAGCAGCCCAGATGGCTACACCTTC.

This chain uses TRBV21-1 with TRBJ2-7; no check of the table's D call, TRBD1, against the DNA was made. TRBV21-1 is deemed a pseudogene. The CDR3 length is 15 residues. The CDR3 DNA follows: TGTGCCAGCTTCCCGGACAGGGTGAGCTCCTACGAGCAGTACTTC. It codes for CASFPDRVSSYEQYF.

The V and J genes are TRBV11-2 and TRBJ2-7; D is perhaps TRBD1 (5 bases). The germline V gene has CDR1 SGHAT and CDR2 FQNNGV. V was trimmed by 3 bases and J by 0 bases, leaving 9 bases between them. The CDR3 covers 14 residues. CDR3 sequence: CASSFSDSSYEQYF. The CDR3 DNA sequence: TGTGCCAGCAGCTTTAGTGACAGCTCCTACGAGCAGTACTTC.

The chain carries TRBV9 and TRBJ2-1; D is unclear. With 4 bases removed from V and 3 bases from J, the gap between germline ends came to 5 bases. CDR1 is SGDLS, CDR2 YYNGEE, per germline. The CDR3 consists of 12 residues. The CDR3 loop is CASSSLYNEQFF. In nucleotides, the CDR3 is TGTGCCAGCAGCAGCCTCTACAATGAGCAGTTCTTC.

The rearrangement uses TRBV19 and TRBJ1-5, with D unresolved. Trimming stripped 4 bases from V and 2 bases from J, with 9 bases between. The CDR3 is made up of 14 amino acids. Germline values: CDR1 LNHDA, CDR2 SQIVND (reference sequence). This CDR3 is CASSNREGNQPQHF. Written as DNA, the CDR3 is TGTGCCAGTAGTAATCGGGAGGGCAATCAGCCCCAGCATTTT.

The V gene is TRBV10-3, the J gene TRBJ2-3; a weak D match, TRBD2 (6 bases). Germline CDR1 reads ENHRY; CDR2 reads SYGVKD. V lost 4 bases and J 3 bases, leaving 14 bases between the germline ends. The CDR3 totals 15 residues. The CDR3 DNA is TGTGCCATCAGTGTGGGACTCAGCAGGACAGATACGCAGTATTTT. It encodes CAISVGLSRTDTQYF.

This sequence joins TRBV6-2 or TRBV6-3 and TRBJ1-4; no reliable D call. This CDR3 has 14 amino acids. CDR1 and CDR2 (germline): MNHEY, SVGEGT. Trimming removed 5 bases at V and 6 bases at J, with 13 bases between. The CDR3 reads CASSQPELHEKLFF. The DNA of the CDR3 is TGTGCCAGCAGTCAGCCGGAGCTACATGAAAAACTGTTTTTT.